The sequence of this T cell receptor (beta chain) was determined in a study of T-cell reconstitution after alpha-beta-depleted transplantation in children. Using unique molecular identifiers, the investigators prepared the TCRbeta library. TCRdb fed the PCR reads into MiXCR, producing one record per CDR3 protein. Of a few hundred thousand distinct CDR3 sequences in the sample, about a fifth are singletons; the top ten hold less than 4.5%. Germline loops: CDR1 SGHNT, CDR2 YYREEE (reference sequence). V was pared by 2 bases and J by 4 bases, with 10 bases between. The CDR3 is 13 amino acids. The sample was PBMCs from the stem cell graft donor, taken from the stem cell graft. The chain has TRBV5-4 and TRBJ2-7; possible D gene TRBD1, 5 bases. This TCR was sampled from a human donor who donated a stem cell graft to a child with acute myeloid leukemia. The CDR3 region has the DNA TGTGCCAGCAGCTTTCAGGGTGTATACGAGCAGTACTTC. This translates into CASSFQGVYEQYF. The full variable domain, completed using reference TRBV5-4 and TRBJ2-7, is ETGVTQSPTHLIKTRGQQVTLRCSSQSGHNTVSWYQQALGQGPQFIFQYYREEENGRGNFPPRFSGLQFPNYSSELNVNALELDDSALYLCASSFQGVYEQYFGPGTRLTVT.